Shown below are 30 T cell receptor beta chains from a single sample sequenced in a study of T cell responses to AZD1222 COVID-19 vaccine. This table comes from immunoSEQ multiplex PCR, and its TCRdb copy is limited to in-frame clones, with some not included. The data show more than 85,000 clones, about 88% seen once. The specimen was peripheral blood, collected on day 0 of AZD1222 vaccination. These receptor sequences come from an adult in good health.

This clone was recorded only once. The gene calls are TRBV28 and TRBJ1-2; maybe TRBD1 (5 bases). Germline CDR1 reads MDHEN; CDR2 reads SYDVKM. This CDR3 comprises 15 residues. Trimming removed 6 bases at V and 0 bases at J, with 14 bases between. CDR3 coding DNA: TGTGCCAGCAGAAGACAGAACCCTCCTAACTATGGCTACACCTTC. It specifies CASRRQNPPNYGYTF.

Comment on this clone: A junction boundary mismatches the germline segment, possibly from a read error. The rearrangement links TRBV3-1 (or the pseudogene TRBV3-2) to TRBJ2-7; 7 bases fit TRBD1. From germline, CDR1 is LGHDT and CDR2 YNNKEL (reference sequence). The CDR3 totals 14 residues. CDR3 region: CASGQGVSSYEQYF. The DNA for the CDR3 is TGTGCCAGCGGCCAGGGGGTAAGCTCCTACGAGCAGTACTTC.

The rearrangement uses TRBV12-3 or TRBV12-4 and TRBJ1-5; D is uncertain. The CDR3 length is 11 residues. Trimming left V 6 bases short and J 7 bases short, with 7 bases between. Here the CDR3 reads CASSQGQPQHF. CDR3 sequence (DNA): TGTGCCAGCAGCCAAGGGCAGCCCCAGCATTTT.

This clone was picked up one time. The rearrangement links TRBV9 to TRBJ2-3; D gene unclear. CDR3 length: 11 residues. Germline V lookup: CDR1 SGDLS, CDR2 YYNGEE. Trimming pared 4 bases from V and 3 bases from J, leaving 3 bases between. The CDR3 sequence is CASSLTDTQYF. In nucleotides, the CDR3 is TGTGCCAGCAGCTTAACAGATACGCAGTATTTT.

This chain joins TRBV3-1 (or the pseudogene TRBV3-2) and TRBJ2-1; D ambiguous. V was pared by 3 bases and J by 9 bases, with 9 bases between. The CDR3 totals 12 residues. CDR1 is LGHDT and CDR2 is YNNKEL in the germline V gene (reference sequence). The CDR3 region is CASSHSETEQFF. The CDR3, as DNA: TGTGCCAGCAGCCACTCAGAGACTGAGCAGTTCTTC.

The CDR3 sequence: CASSPRTGTTNYEQYF. The CDR3 bases are TGTGCCAGCAGCCCCCGCACCGGGACAACGAACTACGAGCAGTACTTC. The genes are TRBV28 and TRBJ2-7; TRBD1 might be the D (6 bases). V was trimmed by 6 bases and J by 3 bases, leaving 21 bases between them. Germline values: CDR1 MDHEN, CDR2 SYDVKM. This CDR3 is built from 16 residues. Full variable domain (outside the CDR3, taken from reference TRBV28 and TRBJ2-7): DVKVTQSSRYLVKRTGEKVFLECVQDMDHENMFWYRQDPGLGLRLIYFSYDVKMKEKGDIPEGYSVSREKKERFSLILESASTNQTSMYLCASSPRTGTTNYEQYFGPGTRLTVT.

The table lists this clone with a count of one. The chain employs TRBV19 and TRBJ2-5; D is possibly TRBD1 (5 bases). The CDR3 runs 13 residues. The germline gives CDR1 LNHDA, CDR2 SQIVND (reference sequence). V was trimmed by 4 bases and J by 5 bases, leaving 11 bases between them. The CDR3, as DNA: TGTGCCAGTAGTAACCAGGGAAAGGAGACCCAGTACTTC. Translated, it gives CASSNQGKETQYF.

The CDR3: CATSDRGVSGANVLTF. The CDR3 coding sequence is TGTGCCACCAGTGATCGGGGGGTCTCTGGGGCCAACGTCCTGACTTTC. This chain connects TRBV24-1 to TRBJ2-6; TRBD2 agrees at 7 bases. Germline loops: CDR1 KGHDR, CDR2 SFDVKD. There are 16 residues in the CDR3. The V and J ends lost 3 bases and 0 bases, in that order; junction bases with no gene match: 1.

The chain couples TRBV5-4 to TRBJ2-7; D is perhaps TRBD2 (6 bases). With 0 bases removed from V and 0 bases from J, the gap between germline ends came to 10 bases. In germline, CDR1 is SGHNT, CDR2 YYREEE (reference sequence). The CDR3 loop spans 15 amino acids. CDR3 region: CASSLDRGISYEQYF. CDR3 sequence (DNA): TGTGCCAGCAGCTTGGACCGGGGGATCTCCTACGAGCAGTACTTC.

The genes are TRBV9 and TRBJ2-3; 7 bases line up with TRBD1. J gave up 0 bases and V 4 bases, and 5 bases lay outside the gene matches. The CDR3 consists of 15 residues. Germline CDR1 is SGDLS and CDR2 is YYNGEE. CDR3 coding DNA: TGTGCCAGCAGCCCACGGACAGGTAGCACAGATACGCAGTATTTT. Residues: CASSPRTGSTDTQYF.

The rearrangement links TRBV6-5 to TRBJ2-1; 7 nucleotides align to TRBD2. The CDR3 length is 14 residues. With V trimmed by 2 bases and J by 7 bases, 5 bases remained unmatched. Germline V gene lookup returns CDR1 MNHEY and CDR2 SVGAGI. The CDR3 DNA reads as TGTGCCAGCAGTTACACTAGGGAGGGGAATGAGCAGTTCTTC. It is translated as CASSYTREGNEQFF.

J is TRBJ2-6 and V is TRBV19; D gene ambiguous. Trimming pared 4 bases from V and 0 bases from J, leaving 7 bases between. Germline V gene data show CDR1 as LNHDA and CDR2 as SQIVND (reference sequence). The CDR3 is 15 residues long. The CDR3 DNA sequence: TGTGCCAGTAGTAGAGGACGCTCTGGGGCCAACGTCCTGACTTTC. Protein: CASSRGRSGANVLTF.

The gene calls are TRBV28 and TRBJ1-2; D perhaps matches TRBD1 (6 bases). Germline-derived CDR1 and CDR2 are MDHEN and SYDVKM. V was cut by 2 bases and J by 4 bases, with 11 bases left in between. The CDR3 contains 14 residues. The CDR3 is CASSLLGAGYGYTF. CDR3 nucleotide sequence: TGTGCCAGCAGTTTACTGGGGGCGGGCTATGGCTACACCTTC.

V is TRBV30 and J is TRBJ2-5; D ambiguous. Trimming left V 0 bases short and J 1 base short, with 6 bases between. In germline, CDR1 is GTSNPN, CDR2 SVGIG (reference sequence). The CDR3 length is 13 residues. Here the CDR3 reads CAWSVVAQETQYF. The CDR3 nucleotides read TGTGCCTGGAGTGTAGTAGCCCAAGAGACCCAGTACTTC.

The V call is TRBV7-2, the J call TRBJ2-7; D unclear. The CDR3 runs to 13 residues. In germline, CDR1 is SGHTA, CDR2 FQGNSA. V was clipped by 5 bases and J by 4 bases, with 12 bases between them. In DNA form, the CDR3 reads TGTGCCAGCAGCCCTAGTCTCGGGTACGAGCAGTACTTC. Translated, it gives CASSPSLGYEQYF.

The rearrangement links TRBV18 to TRBJ1-2; TRBD1 aligns across 11 bases. Germline trimming cut 3 bases from V and 5 bases from J; bases unmatched to any gene: 8. Germline V lookup: CDR1 KGHSH, CDR2 LQKENI. The length of the CDR3 is 16 residues. The CDR3 sequence is CASSPSSGTGGYGYTF. In DNA, the CDR3 is TGTGCCAGCTCACCTTCTTCCGGGACAGGGGGGTATGGCTACACCTTC.

The rearrangement links TRBV6-2 or TRBV6-3 to TRBJ2-2, with 12 bases fitting TRBD2. V shed 4 bases and J 8 bases; nucleotides not matched to a gene: 2. Per the germline V gene, CDR1 is MNHEY and CDR2 is SVGEGT. The CDR3 loop spans 14 amino acids. The CDR3 nucleotides are TGTGCCAGCAGTTTGACTAGCGGGAGTGGGGAGCTGTTTTTT. Translated, it gives CASSLTSGSGELFF.

CDR3 in amino acids: CASSGAGTQNTGELFF. DNA of the CDR3: TGTGCCAGCAGTGGGGCCGGGACACAGAACACCGGGGAGCTGTTTTTT. V and J are TRBV25-1 and TRBJ2-2, with a tentative D call TRBD1 (6 bases). The germline V and J ends were trimmed by 4 bases and 1 base, with 13 bases remaining between them. CDR3 length equals 16 residues. Germline V CDR1 and CDR2: MGHDK, SYGVNS.

The V call is TRBV28, the J call TRBJ1-1; TRBD1 aligns across 8 bases. The V and J ends lost 10 bases and 1 base, in that order; junction bases with no gene match: 5. Germline lookup yields CDR1 MDHEN and CDR2 SYDVKM. The length of the CDR3 is 13 residues. The CDR3 here is CAIQGGQNTEAFF. The DNA of the CDR3 is TGTGCCATACAGGGGGGTCAGAACACTGAAGCTTTCTTT.

The CDR3 spells CASSQTSGLLANEQFF. CDR3 nucleotides: TGTGCCAGCAGCCAGACTAGCGGCCTACTCGCGAATGAGCAGTTCTTC. The chain carries TRBV7-3 and TRBJ2-1; 9 nucleotides agree with TRBD2. The CDR3 has 16 amino acids. From germline, CDR1 is SGHTA and CDR2 FQGTGA. V was clipped by 5 bases and J by 7 bases; unmatched bases: 12.

The rearrangement uses TRBV11-2 and TRBJ1-1; TRBD1 matches at 8 bases. The V gene end was trimmed by 7 bases and the J gene end by 0 bases; junction bases not matched to a gene: 10. Germline V gene data show CDR1 as SGHAT and CDR2 as FQNNGV. This CDR3 comprises 16 residues. CDR3 bases: TGTGCCAGCACAAACAACAGGGGGAGACTGAACACTGAAGCTTTCTTT. This encodes CASTNNRGRLNTEAFF.

The rearrangement uses TRBV29-1 and TRBJ1-2; 9 bases map to TRBD1. CDR3 length: 14 residues. V shed 8 bases and J 6 bases; nucleotides not matched to a gene: 13. Germline CDR1 SQVTM, CDR2 ANQGSEA. CDR3 DNA sequence: TGCAGCTCAACCCCGGGACAGGGATTCGATGGCTACACCTTC. Translating it yields CSSTPGQGFDGYTF.

This sequence joins TRBV28 and TRBJ1-2; TRBD1 matches 7 bases. Trimming cost V 5 bases and J 4 bases; bases outside gene matches: 4. CDR1 MDHEN and CDR2 SYDVKM come from the germline V gene. The length of the CDR3 is 13 residues. CDR3 bases: TGTGCCAGCAGTATACAGGGGAGCTATGGCTACACCTTC. Its protein is CASSIQGSYGYTF.

The rearrangement joins TRBV6-2 or TRBV6-3 to TRBJ2-1, with D possibly matching TRBD2 (6 bases). Trimming left V 2 bases short and J 7 bases short, with 6 bases between. The germline CDR1 and CDR2 sequences are MNHEY and SVGEGT. This CDR3 region has 12 residues. CDR3 bases: TGTGCCAGCAGTTACGGGGGGAATGAGCAGTTCTTC. Protein product: CASSYGGNEQFF.

This clone has a handful of counts. The chain links TRBV27 to TRBJ2-7; 8 positions agree with TRBD2. The CDR3 totals 19 residues. The germline CDR1 and CDR2 sequences are MNHEY and SMNVEV (reference sequence). V lost 5 bases, J lost 4 bases, and 22 bases stayed unmatched. The DNA for the CDR3 is TGTGCCAGCAGTAACAACCCACCTGGTAGCACGGGGGGGAGGTACGAGCAGTACTTC. Translation gives CASSNNPPGSTGGRYEQYF.

This chain connects TRBV4-2 to TRBJ2-1, with TRBD2 as a possible D gene (6 bases). In germline, CDR1 is LGHNA, CDR2 YNFKEQ. There are 14 residues in the CDR3. The ends were cut back, 0 bases at V and 9 bases at J, with 12 bases in the middle. The CDR3 here is CASSQDPSDSEQFF. The CDR3 bases are TGTGCCAGCAGCCAAGACCCTAGCGATTCTGAGCAGTTCTTC.

V and J are TRBV4-1 and TRBJ2-7, with a possible D match to TRBD1 (8 bases). Trimming took off 8 bases at V and 5 bases at J, with 16 bases between the two ends. Germline lookup yields CDR1 MGHRA and CDR2 YSYEKL. This CDR3 spans 13 amino acids. The CDR3 DNA sequence: TGCGCCAGCTCCGGGACAGGACTAGACGAGCAGTACTTC. Its translation: CASSGTGLDEQYF.

The sample holds one count of this clone. The chain has TRBV11-2 and TRBJ2-7, with D unclear. V was cut by 1 base and J by 4 bases, with 5 bases left in between. CDR3 length equals 12 residues. Germline CDR1 and CDR2: SGHAT and FQNNGV. The CDR3 region is CASSLAPYEQYF. CDR3 coding DNA: TGTGCCAGCAGCTTAGCTCCGTACGAGCAGTACTTC.

The chain links TRBV24-1 to TRBJ2-3; TRBD2 matches 11 bases. V dropped 3 bases and J dropped 2; count of bases not matched to a gene: 3. CDR1 is KGHDR, CDR2 SFDVKD, per germline. The CDR3 contains 16 residues. CDR3: CATSDRTSGHTDTQYF. The DNA of the CDR3 is TGTGCCACCAGTGATAGGACTAGCGGGCACACAGATACGCAGTATTTT.

The gene calls are TRBV7-3 and TRBJ1-2; a possible D gene is TRBD1 (5 bases). The V and J ends lost 2 bases and 8 bases respectively, with 12 bases between them. The CDR3 length is 13 residues. The germline gives CDR1 SGHTA, CDR2 FQGTGA. The CDR3 reads CASSLSRGEGYTF. The CDR3 DNA follows: TGTGCCAGCAGCTTATCGCGGGGGGAAGGCTACACCTTC.